What follows are 11 T cell receptor beta chains derived from one specimen sequenced in a study of PD-L1 blockade in urothelial cancer. This table comes from immunoSEQ multiplex PCR, and its TCRdb copy is limited to in-frame clones, with some not included. The sample shows about 37,000 clones, 65% to 85% of them seen only once. Source: PBMCs, taken around atezolizumab (anti-PD-L1) treatment. Source of these receptors: a man between 60 and 75 years old with urothelial cancer.

The chain joins TRBV19 to TRBJ1-1; D remains unclear. Per the germline V gene, CDR1 is LNHDA and CDR2 is SQIVND (reference sequence). This CDR3 spans 14 amino acids. Between the trimmed V and J ends, which lost 6 bases and 0 bases, there was a span of 11 bases. CDR3 sequence reads: CASRSGGLNTEAFF. As DNA, the CDR3 is TGTGCCAGTAGGTCGGGAGGTTTGAACACTGAAGCTTTCTTT. Full variable domain (outside the CDR3, taken from reference TRBV19 and TRBJ1-1): DGGITQSPKYLFRKEGQNVTLSCEQNLNHDAMYWYRQDPGQGLRLIYYSQIVNDFQKGDIAEGYSVSREKKESFPLTVTSAQKNPTAFYLCASRSGGLNTEAFFGQGTRLTVV.

The chain couples TRBV5-1 to TRBJ1-1; a possible D gene is TRBD1 (6 bases). Looked up from germline, CDR1 is SGHRS and CDR2 is YFSETQ. The CDR3 spans 15 residues. Trimming took 4 bases from V and 1 from J, leaving 14 bases between them. This chain's CDR3 is CASSGGGQPNTEAFF. For the CDR3, the DNA is TGCGCCAGCAGCGGGGGGGGGCAACCGAACACTGAAGCTTTCTTT.

The chain couples TRBV5-6 to TRBJ2-7; 8 bases line up with TRBD2. Germline trimming cut 1 base from V and 0 bases from J; bases unmatched to any gene: 9. The CDR3 loop spans 17 amino acids. Germline-derived CDR1 and CDR2 are SGHDT and YYEEEE. As DNA, the CDR3 is TGTGCCAGCAGCTTGATGGCGGGGGGCCGTATCTCCTACGAGCAGTACTTC. Translated: CASSLMAGGRISYEQYF. Full variable domain (outside the CDR3, taken from reference TRBV5-6 and TRBJ2-7): DAGVTQSPTHLIKTRGQQVTLRCSPKSGHDTVSWYQQALGQGPQFIFQYYEEEERQRGNFPDRFSGHQFPNYSSELNVNALLLGDSALYLCASSLMAGGRISYEQYFGPGTRLTVT.

The V call is TRBV6-1, the J call TRBJ1-1; 9 nucleotides line up with TRBD1. CDR1 is MNHNS and CDR2 is SASEGT in the germline V gene. The CDR3 is 12 residues long. Germline trimming cut 9 bases from V and 6 bases from J; bases unmatched to any gene: 5. CDR3 loop: CASRQGGAEAFF. The CDR3 nucleotides read TGTGCCAGTCGACAGGGGGGAGCTGAAGCTTTCTTT.

The chain employs TRBV6-5 and TRBJ2-1; TRBD2 agrees at 8 bases. V lost 6 bases and J lost 12; bases outside the gene matches: 16. This CDR3 spans 15 amino acids. Germline V gene data show CDR1 as MNHEY and CDR2 as SVGAGI. CDR3 sequence: CASRSTRGDRKGQFF. The CDR3 DNA follows: TGTGCCAGCAGGTCTACGCGGGGGGACCGCAAGGGGCAGTTCTTC.

This clone is a singleton in its sample. The chain recombines TRBV5-8 with TRBJ2-7, with 7 bases fitting TRBD1. This CDR3 has 14 amino acids. CDR1 and CDR2 (germline): SGHTS, YDEGEE. With V trimmed by 0 bases and J by 2 bases, 2 bases remained unmatched. In DNA form, the CDR3 reads TGTGCCAGCAGCTTGGTCCAGGGGGCCTACGAGCAGTACTTC. It is translated as CASSLVQGAYEQYF.

This chain uses TRBV7-8 with TRBJ2-5; D ambiguous. Trimming cost V 2 bases and J 4 bases, with 8 bases left between them. The CDR3 is 13 residues long. Germline values: CDR1 SGHVS, CDR2 FQNEAQ. CDR3: CASSLSRRETQYF. DNA of the CDR3: TGTGCCAGCAGCTTATCGCGGAGAGAGACCCAGTACTTC.

This clone was recorded once. J is TRBJ1-2 and V is TRBV30, with TRBD1 matching over 9 bases. Losses at the gene ends were 2 bases for V and 4 bases for J; bases not matched to a gene: 8. CDR1 GTSNPN and CDR2 SVGIG come from the germline V gene (reference sequence). The CDR3 spans 15 residues. The CDR3 loop reads CAWSLWTGEGYGYTF. DNA of the CDR3: TGTGCCTGGAGTCTATGGACAGGGGAAGGCTATGGCTACACCTTC.

This chain joins TRBV5-6 and TRBJ2-7, with a tentative D call TRBD2 (6 bases). V lost 1 base, J lost 3 bases, and 8 bases lay in between. Germline V gene lookup returns CDR1 SGHDT and CDR2 YYEEEE. The CDR3 loop spans 13 amino acids. The CDR3 region is CASSLWDFYEQYF. The CDR3 region has the DNA TGTGCCAGCAGCTTGTGGGACTTCTACGAGCAGTACTTC.

The V and J genes are TRBV6-5 and TRBJ1-2; D might be TRBD1 (6 bases). The CDR3 runs to 14 residues. Per the germline V gene, CDR1 is MNHEY and CDR2 is SVGAGI. Deletions cut 5 bases from V and 2 bases from J, with 12 bases between. The CDR3 DNA follows: TGTGCCAGCAGTCCCAGGGGCCTAAACTATGGCTACACCTTC. Translated: CASSPRGLNYGYTF.

The chain recombines TRBV29-1 with TRBJ1-3; 10 nucleotides agree with TRBD1. V lost 6 bases to trimming and J lost 3 bases; unmatched junction nucleotides: 2. This CDR3 is built from 13 residues. Germline CDR1 is SQVTM and CDR2 is ANQGSEA. The CDR3 region has the DNA TGCAGCGTCCGGGACAGGGGTGGAAACACCATATATTTT. Translation: CSVRDRGGNTIYF.